A selection of T cell receptor beta chains follows, all from one sample in a study of blood T cell repertoires in COVID-19. Data came from immunoSEQ multiplex PCR; TCRdb stores just in-frame clones and leaves some out. The sample lists 250,000 to 300,000 clones, about 83% occurring once. Sequencing was performed on peripheral blood. These TCRs come from a man of 80 years or more with acute or convalescent COVID-19. Each CDR3 is given with its conserved first and last residue.

CDR3 length	V gene	CDR3 protein
19	TRBV4-1	CASSQTWAPGGLSNEKLFF
15	TRBV5-1	CASSSRGLLTYEQYF
15	TRBV5-1	CASSPVVAGSREQFF
14	TRBV7-2	CASSLRGPHTEAFF
13	TRBV28	CASSLAGQQPQHF
13	TRBV6-5	CASSVDGGYEQYF
14	TRBV29-1	CSVGQGWLGDTQYF
14	TRBV5-1	CASSTSTGLYEQYF
15	TRBV9	CASSKGQSPNTEAFF
15	TRBV27	CASKEGDPDTGELFF
18	TRBV11-2	CASSFGPGTSGGQETQYF
12	TRBV5-4	CASSDGVGLEFF
15	TRBV5-1	CASSFSAGGLETQYF
14	TRBV5-8	CASSYRQGRETQYF
16	TRBV2	CASSRGYPGQRDGYTF
15	TRBV5-1	CASFPGTGGIDTQYF
13	TRBV7-2	CASSFYWGSEQYF
17	TRBV19	CASSIDGQRRNNQPQHF
15	TRBV9	CASSPNPGLAEEQYF
14	TRBV7-8	CASSLGGGSHEQYF
16	TRBV7-2	CASSETSGLVADTQYF
12	TRBV28	CASSWGTSKKYF
15	TRBV7-2	CASSLVQLAEDTQYF
15	TRBV19	CASIGTVYSNQPQHF
15	TRBV5-1	CASNQGGGASIGYTF
15	TRBV5-1	CASSSGGTLFTEAFF